This T cell receptor beta chain was sequenced during a study of tumor-infiltrating lymphocytes in primary liver carcinoma. The study, taken as a whole, reports: Tumor-blood pairs (like tumor-adjacent pairs) overlapped less than tumor region pairs did. The bulk unsorted samples meant that CD4+ and CD8+ repertoires went uncompared.

Researchers drew blood RNA from unsorted whole blood and extracted germline DNA as well. This clonotype was counted at least ten times. Its antigen remains unidentified. Making TCR beta cDNA involved approximately 510 ng total RNA and a constant-region primer. Modified slightly, ARM-PCR produced TCR beta libraries over three nested multiplex PCR rounds. The first two PCR rounds, approximately 10 cycles each, used TRBV1-TRBV30 forward primers and a C-beta reverse primer. TCRdb re-called the multiplex PCR reads through MiXCR, storing one row per CDR3 protein. The sample holds 300,000 to 400,000 distinct CDR3 sequences; 65% are singletons and the top ten take about 6.1%. The V gene lost 7 bases and the J gene lost 0 bases, with 13 bases spanning the gap. The CDR3 has 14 residues. Germline CDR1 is SQVTM and CDR2 is ANQGSEA.

Sequencing input: peripheral blood. The chain couples TRBV29-1 to TRBJ2-1; no definite D call. The receptor was isolated from a man aged 40-49 years with primary liver carcinoma and hepatitis B virus infection. CDR3 protein: CSETHSSSYNEQFF. The CDR3 coding sequence is TGCAGCGAGACCCATTCGAGCTCCTACAATGAGCAGTTCTTC.